This TCR beta chain was sequenced for a study of blood T cells in healthy people across ages. Study-wide findings and caveats: Long-lived donors exceeded aged donors in naive CD4+ cells and diversity. The study found TCR beta diversity correlated strongly with naive T cell percentage.

Isolation recovered at least 6 million PBMCs from every sample. Comment on this clonotype: Its antigen is as yet unknown.

It was with a sample-barcoded 5' primer and a J-beta primer mix that a second PCR of roughly 7 to 12 cycles was run. Each CDR3 protein is one row after TCRdb ran MiXCR on the 5' RACE reads. The table shows about a million distinct CDR3 sequences, with 30% to 40% occurring only once. Germline V CDR1 and CDR2: LGHDT, YNNKEL (reference sequence). The CDR3 covers 16 residues. The chain combines TRBV3-1 with TRBJ2-4, with TRBD1 as a possible D gene (5 bases). Near its end, the DNA agrees better with TRBJ2-7, so the J call may be wrong. This TCR was recovered from a man aged 18 to 35 in good health. Sequences were obtained from blood. The DNA of the CDR3 is TGTGCCAGCAGCCAAGAGATTCGGCAGGGTAATCACGAGCAGTACTTC. It encodes CASSQEIRQGNHEQYF.